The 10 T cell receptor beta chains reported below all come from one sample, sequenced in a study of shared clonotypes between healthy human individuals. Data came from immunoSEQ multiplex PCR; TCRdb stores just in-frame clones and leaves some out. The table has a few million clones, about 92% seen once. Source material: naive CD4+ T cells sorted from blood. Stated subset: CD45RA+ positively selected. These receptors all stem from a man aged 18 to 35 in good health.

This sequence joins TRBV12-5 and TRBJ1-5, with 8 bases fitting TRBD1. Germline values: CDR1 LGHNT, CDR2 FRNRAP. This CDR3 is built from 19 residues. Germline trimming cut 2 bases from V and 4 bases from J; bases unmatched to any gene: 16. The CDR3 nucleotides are TGTGCTAGTGGTTTGTTTCAGGGGGCGATCCCCTGGGGAAATCAGCCCCAGCATTTT. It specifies CASGLFQGAIPWGNQPQHF. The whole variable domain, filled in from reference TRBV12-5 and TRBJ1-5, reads DARVTQTPRHKVTEMGQEVTMRCQPILGHNTVFWYRQTMMQGLELLAYFRNRAPLDDSGMPKDRFSAEMPDATLATLKIQPSEPRDSAVYFCASGLFQGAIPWGNQPQHFGDGTRLSIL.

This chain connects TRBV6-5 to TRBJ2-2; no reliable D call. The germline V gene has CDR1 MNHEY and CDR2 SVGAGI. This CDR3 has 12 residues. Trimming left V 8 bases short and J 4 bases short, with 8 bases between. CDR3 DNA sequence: TGTGCCAGCGGGCAGACCACCGGGGAGCTGTTTTTT. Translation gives CASGQTTGELFF.

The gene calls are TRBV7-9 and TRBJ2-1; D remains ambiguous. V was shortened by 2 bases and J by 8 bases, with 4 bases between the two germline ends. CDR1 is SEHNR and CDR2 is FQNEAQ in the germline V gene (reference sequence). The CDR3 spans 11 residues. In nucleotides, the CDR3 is TGTGCCAGCAGCTTATACGATGAGCAGTTCTTC. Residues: CASSLYDEQFF.

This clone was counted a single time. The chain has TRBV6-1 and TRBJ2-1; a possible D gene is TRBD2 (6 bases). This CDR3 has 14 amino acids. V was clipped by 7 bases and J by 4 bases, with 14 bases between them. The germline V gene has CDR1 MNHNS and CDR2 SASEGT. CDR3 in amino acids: CASKRAESYNEQFF. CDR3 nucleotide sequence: TGTGCCAGCAAGCGGGCAGAGAGTTACAATGAGCAGTTCTTC.

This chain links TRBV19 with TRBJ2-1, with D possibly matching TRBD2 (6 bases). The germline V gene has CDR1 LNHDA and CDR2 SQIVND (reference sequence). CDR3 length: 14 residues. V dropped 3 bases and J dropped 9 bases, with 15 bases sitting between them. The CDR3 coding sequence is TGTGCCAGTAGTATTGGTCTAGCGTTAGGTGAGCAGTTCTTC. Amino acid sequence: CASSIGLALGEQFF.

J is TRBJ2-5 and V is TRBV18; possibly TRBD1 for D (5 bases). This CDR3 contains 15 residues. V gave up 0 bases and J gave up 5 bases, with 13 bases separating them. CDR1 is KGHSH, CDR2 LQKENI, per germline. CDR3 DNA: TGTGCCAGCTCACCACCAGGACGGACAAAGGAGACCCAGTACTTC. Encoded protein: CASSPPGRTKETQYF.

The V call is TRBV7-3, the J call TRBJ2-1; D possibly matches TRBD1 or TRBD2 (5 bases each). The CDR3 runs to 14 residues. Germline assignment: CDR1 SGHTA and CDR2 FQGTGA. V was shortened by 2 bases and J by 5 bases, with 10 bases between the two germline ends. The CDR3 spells CASSLWGTDNEQFF. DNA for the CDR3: TGTGCCAGCAGCTTATGGGGGACCGACAATGAGCAGTTCTTC.

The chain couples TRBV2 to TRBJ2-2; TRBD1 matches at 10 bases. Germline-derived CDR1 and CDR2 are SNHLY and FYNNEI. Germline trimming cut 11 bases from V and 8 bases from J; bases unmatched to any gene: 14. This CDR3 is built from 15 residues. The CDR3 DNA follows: TGTGCCGGAATGAGGACGACAGGGGGCTCGGGGGAGCTGTTTTTT. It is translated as CAGMRTTGGSGELFF. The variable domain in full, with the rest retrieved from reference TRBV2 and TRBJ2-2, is EPEVTQTPSHQVTQMGQEVILRCVPISNHLYFYWYRQILGQKVEFLVSFYNNEISEKSEIFDDQFSVERPDGSNFTLKIRSTKLEDSAMYFCAGMRTTGGSGELFFGEGSRLTVL.

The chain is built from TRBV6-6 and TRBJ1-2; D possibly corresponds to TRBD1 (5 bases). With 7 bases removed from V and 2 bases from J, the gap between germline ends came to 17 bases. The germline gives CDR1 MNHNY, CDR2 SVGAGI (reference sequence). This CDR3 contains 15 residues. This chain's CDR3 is CASTRLGKGNYGYTF. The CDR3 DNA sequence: TGTGCCAGCACCAGACTGGGGAAGGGGAACTATGGCTACACCTTC.

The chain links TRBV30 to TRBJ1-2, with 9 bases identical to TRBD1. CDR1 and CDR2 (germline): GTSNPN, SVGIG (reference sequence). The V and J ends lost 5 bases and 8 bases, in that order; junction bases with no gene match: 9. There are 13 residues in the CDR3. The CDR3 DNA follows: TGTGCCTGGGTAGGACAGGGGCGAGGAGGCTACACCTTC. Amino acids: CAWVGQGRGGYTF.